This is a list of T cell receptor beta chains from one sample in a study of blood T cell repertoires in COVID-19. Profiling relied on immunoSEQ multiplex PCR, and the TCRdb table lists in-frame clones only, not all of them. The table lists 110,000 to 150,000 clones, around 82% of them singletons, with 7.5% to 8.5% in the top ten. Sequenced: peripheral blood. These receptors came from a human donor in a cohort sampled during active COVID-19. CDR3s include the opening cysteine and the closing phenylalanine or tryptophan. The order of the fields is clone size, V gene, CDR3 length, J gene, D gene, CDR3 protein, CDR3 DNA. The D gene is left open where the match is weak. The listing skips clone size in some rows; elsewhere it reads once, few, many or a size class.

NA	TRBV29-1	12	TRBJ1-4	NA	CSVEAGDEKLFF	TGCAGCGTTGAAGCCGGGGATGAAAAACTGTTTTTT
NA	TRBV5-1	14	TRBJ2-2	TRBD1	CASSRGQGSGELFF	TGCGCCAGCAGCAGGGGACAGGGTTCCGGGGAGCTGTTTTTT
NA	TRBV10-3	15	TRBJ2-1	TRBD2	CAISESSGGYNEQFF	TGTGCCATCAGTGAGTCTAGCGGGGGTTACAATGAGCAGTTCTTC
NA	TRBV5-1	17	TRBJ2-5	TRBD1	CASGRSEIGGAQETQYF	TGCGCCAGCGGCCGGTCGGAAATAGGGGGCGCCCAGGAGACCCAGTACTTC
NA	TRBV13	14	TRBJ2-3	NA	CASRGQLYTDTQYF	TGTGCCAGCAGAGGACAGCTATACACAGATACGCAGTATTTT
few	TRBV2	14	TRBJ1-1	NA	CASSERRVNTEAFF	TGTGCCAGCAGTGAGAGGCGGGTGAACACTGAAGCTTTCTTT
few	TRBV3-1/TRBV3-2	14	TRBJ2-7	NA	CASSQRQASYEQYF	TGTGCCAGCAGCCAGAGACAGGCATCCTACGAGCAGTACTTC
NA	TRBV6-5	15	TRBJ2-5	TRBD2	CASSLGTGGQETQYF	TGTGCCAGCAGCCTGGGGACGGGGGGCCAAGAGACCCAGTACTTC
NA	TRBV19	14	TRBJ2-7	TRBD1	CASTHGQGSYEQYF	TGTGCCAGTACTCACGGACAGGGGAGTTACGAGCAGTACTTC
NA	TRBV5-1	15	TRBJ2-7	TRBD1	CASSGRGGATYEQYF	TGCGCCAGCAGCGGCCGAGGGGGCGCTACCTACGAGCAGTACTTC
NA	TRBV7-9	15	TRBJ2-3	TRBD2	CASSSRLAGTDTQYF	TGTGCCAGCAGCTCGAGACTAGCGGGCACAGATACGCAGTATTTT
NA	TRBV7-3	14	TRBJ2-1	TRBD2	CASSEAGSYNEQFF	TGTGCCAGCAGCGAAGCGGGATCCTACAATGAGCAGTTCTTC
NA	TRBV28	18	TRBJ1-5	NA	CASSLRTVFRDSNQPQHF	TGTGCCAGCAGTTTGCGGACAGTATTCAGAGATAGCAATCAGCCCCAGCATTTT
once	TRBV18	15	TRBJ2-5	NA	CASSPGLGGQETQYF	TGTGCCAGCTCCCCCGGTTTGGGAGGACAAGAGACCCAGTACTTC
NA	TRBV27	15	TRBJ2-3	TRBD1	CASSLRQGARDTQYF	TGTGCCAGCAGTCTGAGACAGGGGGCGAGGGATACGCAGTATTTT
NA	TRBV18	16	TRBJ1-5	TRBD1	CASSPGTGTKYQPQHF	TGTGCCAGCTCCCCCGGGACAGGGACCAAATATCAGCCCCAGCATTTT
NA	TRBV7-9	15	TRBJ2-7	TRBD1	CASSLRDRSSYEQYF	TGTGCCAGCAGCTTAAGGGACAGGAGCTCCTACGAGCAGTACTTC
NA	TRBV19	13	TRBJ2-3	TRBD1	CASTDRGRDTQYF	TGTGCCAGTACCGACAGGGGCCGGGATACGCAGTATTTT
NA	TRBV7-2	15	TRBJ2-7	TRBD1	CASSLQRTGRQEQYF	TGTGCCAGCAGCTTACAAAGGACAGGCCGTCAAGAGCAGTACTTC
NA	TRBV9	15	TRBJ2-5	NA	CASSADNTYQETQYF	TGTGCCAGCAGCGCGGACAACACGTACCAAGAGACCCAGTACTTC
NA	TRBV6-6	16	TRBJ2-5	TRBD2	CASSYTSGGWQETQYF	TGTGCCAGCAGTTACACTAGCGGGGGTTGGCAAGAGACCCAGTACTTC
NA	TRBV6-5	16	TRBJ1-2	NA	CASSYIGSGLVAGYTF	TGTGCCAGCAGTTATATCGGGAGTGGGCTCGTGGCGGGCTACACCTTC
NA	TRBV6-6	16	TRBJ1-3	TRBD1	CASSYPTGAGGNTIYF	TGTGCCAGCAGTTACCCAACAGGGGCCGGCGGAAACACCATATATTTT
NA	TRBV10-1	12	TRBJ2-5	TRBD1	CASSGTGETQYF	TGCGCCAGCAGCGGGACAGGAGAGACCCAGTACTTC
once	TRBV6-4	17	TRBJ2-7	TRBD2	CASTRTSGEARGYEQYF	TGTGCCAGCACGCGAACTAGCGGGGAGGCCAGGGGGTACGAGCAGTACTTC
NA	TRBV9	14	TRBJ2-1	TRBD1	CASSRGQGGNWQFF	TGTGCCAGCAGTCGGGGACAGGGGGGAAATTGGCAGTTCTTC
NA	TRBV4-2	15	TRBJ2-3	NA	CASSQTGEEADTQYF	TGTGCCAGCAGCCAGACCGGGGAGGAGGCAGATACGCAGTATTTT
few	TRBV6-5	11	TRBJ1-2	TRBD1	CATGQGYGYTF	TGTGCCACCGGACAGGGGTATGGCTACACCTTC
few	TRBV2	14	TRBJ1-6	NA	CASRVPVFSSPLHF	TGTGCCAGCAGGGTTCCAGTTTTCAGTTCACCCCTCCACTTT
once	TRBV7-2	15	TRBJ1-2	TRBD1	CASSTSPAGGYGYTF	TGTGCCAGCAGCACAAGCCCGGCAGGGGGCTATGGCTACACCTTC
many	TRBV3-1/TRBV3-2	12	TRBJ1-2	NA	CASSLAQFGYTF	TGTGCCAGCAGCCTCGCCCAGTTCGGCTACACCTTC
NA	TRBV10-3	14	TRBJ1-5	TRBD1	CAISGGQGTQPQHF	TGTGCCATCAGTGGGGGACAGGGTACTCAGCCCCAGCATTTT
once	TRBV5-1	13	TRBJ1-5	TRBD1	CASSLGDREPQHF	TGCGCCAGCAGCTTGGGCGACAGGGAGCCCCAGCATTTT
NA	TRBV9	19	TRBJ2-1	NA	CASSVGVDSIWSRYNEQFF	TGTGCCAGCAGCGTAGGTGTAGATAGCATATGGTCCCGCTACAATGAGCAGTTCTTC
NA	TRBV19	13	TRBJ2-5	NA	CASGPRGGETQYF	TGTGCCAGTGGGCCGAGGGGGGGAGAGACCCAGTACTTC
NA	TRBV5-1	11	TRBJ2-1	NA	CASSSEAVQFF	TGCGCCAGCAGCTCGGAGGCCGTGCAGTTCTTC
NA	TRBV6-5	14	TRBJ2-2	TRBD1	CASSSGQSTGELFF	TGTGCCAGCAGTTCGGGACAGTCCACCGGGGAGCTGTTTTTT
NA	TRBV18	19	TRBJ2-7	TRBD2	CASSPPRGLAGAGVGEQYF	TGTGCCAGCTCACCACCCCGGGGACTAGCGGGGGCCGGTGTGGGCGAGCAGTACTTC
NA	TRBV4-1	15	TRBJ1-5	NA	CASTPGGDPNQPQHF	TGCGCCAGCACCCCGGGGGGGGACCCCAATCAGCCCCAGCATTTT
NA	TRBV2	14	TRBJ2-3	TRBD1	CASSLDRGTDTQYF	TGTGCCAGCAGCCTGGACAGGGGCACAGATACGCAGTATTTT
few	TRBV5-1	15	TRBJ2-2	TRBD2	CASSFAGGDTGELFF	TGCGCCAGCAGCTTCGCGGGGGGAGACACCGGGGAGCTGTTTTTT
few	TRBV5-1	13	TRBJ1-2	TRBD1	CASSLGQYYGYTF	TGCGCCAGCAGCCTGGGACAGTACTATGGCTACACCTTC
few	TRBV2	15	TRBJ2-7	TRBD1	CASSISRQGSYEQYF	TGTGCCAGCAGTATAAGCAGACAGGGCTCCTACGAGCAGTACTTC